A single sample is the source of the 30 T cell receptor beta chains below, sequenced in a study of shared clonotypes between healthy human individuals. CD45RO-negative CD8 cells positively selected for CCR7 made up the naive population, which excluded terminally differentiated effector memory CD45RA+ cells. Profiling relied on immunoSEQ multiplex PCR, and the TCRdb table lists in-frame clones only, not all of them. The sample records around 1.9 million clones, about 93% being singletons. Sequenced: naive CD8+ T cells from PBMCs. These receptors were obtained from a young man in good health. Some clones in this sample may be carry-over from other donors' samples.

J is TRBJ2-7 and V is TRBV5-6; D is unresolved. This CDR3 has 12 amino acids. Germline V gene sequence: CDR1 SGHDT, CDR2 YYEEEE. Trimming removed 2 bases at V and 3 bases at J, with 6 bases between. The CDR3 DNA sequence: TGTGCCAGCAGCTTTGGTATCTACGAGCAGTACTTC. Its protein is CASSFGIYEQYF. The complete variable domain, with remaining parts taken from reference TRBV5-6 and TRBJ2-7, reads DAGVTQSPTHLIKTRGQQVTLRCSPKSGHDTVSWYQQALGQGPQFIFQYYEEEERQRGNFPDRFSGHQFPNYSSELNVNALLLGDSALYLCASSFGIYEQYFGPGTRLTVT.

This clone was detected only once. This chain uses TRBV19 with TRBJ1-1; D call uncertain. The germline CDR1 and CDR2 sequences are LNHDA and SQIVND (reference sequence). The CDR3 has 13 amino acids. Trimming shortened V by 6 bases and J by 8 bases, and 16 bases separated the two germline ends. In nucleotides, the CDR3 is TGTGCCAGTAGCCCACTTCCCGGTTCCGAAGCTTTCTTT. Translation gives CASSPLPGSEAFF.

This clone was counted once. V gene TRBV19 combines with J gene TRBJ2-1; D is ambiguous. This CDR3 contains 13 residues. CDR1 and CDR2 from the germline V gene are LNHDA and SQIVND (reference sequence). V was cut by 4 bases and J by 8 bases, with 12 bases left in between. In DNA, the CDR3 is TGTGCCAGTAGTACTAGGGTAAGCGATGAGCAGTTCTTC. Encoded protein: CASSTRVSDEQFF.

V usage is TRBV4-1 and J usage is TRBJ2-7; D call uncertain. CDR1 and CDR2 from the germline V gene are MGHRA and YSYEKL. V was shortened by 5 bases and J by 4 bases, with 12 bases between the two germline ends. The CDR3 runs to 13 residues. Written as DNA, the CDR3 is TGCGCCAGCAGCTCTCGTCTGGCGTACGAGCAGTACTTC. Protein: CASSSRLAYEQYF.

The J gene is TRBJ2-1, the V gene TRBV7-9; D may be TRBD2 (6 bases). With 6 bases removed from V and 5 bases from J, the gap between germline ends came to 14 bases. The CDR3 is made up of 14 amino acids. CDR1 SEHNR and CDR2 FQNEAQ come from the germline V gene (reference sequence). The CDR3 DNA sequence: TGTGCCAGCAGGGAGAATAGCGGACACAATGAGCAGTTCTTC. Translation gives CASRENSGHNEQFF.

V gene TRBV28 combines with J gene TRBJ1-1; TRBD1 matches 7 bases. Per germline, CDR1 MDHEN and CDR2 SYDVKM. The V segment lost 5 bases and the J segment 1 base; nucleotides outside the gene matches: 10. The CDR3 contains 16 residues. The CDR3 sequence: CASSHWMGQSNTEAFF. The CDR3 DNA follows: TGTGCCAGCAGTCATTGGATGGGACAGTCGAACACTGAAGCTTTCTTT.

V usage is TRBV11-1 and J usage is TRBJ2-6, with D tentatively TRBD1 or TRBD2 (5 bases each). V lost 3 bases to trimming and J lost 2 bases, with 17 bases between them. CDR1 is SGHAT and CDR2 is FQDESV in the germline V gene (reference sequence). This CDR3 comprises 18 residues. CDR3 in amino acids: CASSLKGTSRPGANVLTF. Here the CDR3 DNA reads TGTGCCAGCAGCTTGAAAGGGACCTCCAGGCCTGGGGCCAACGTCCTGACTTTC.

The V gene is TRBV9, the J gene TRBJ2-1, with unresolved D. Trimming removed 1 base at V and 8 bases at J, with 22 bases between. CDR1 is SGDLS, CDR2 YYNGEE, per germline. The CDR3 covers 17 residues. DNA of the CDR3: TGTGCCAGCAGCGTATCCCACATCAGGACCCGGTGGGATGAGCAGTTCTTC. It yields the protein CASSVSHIRTRWDEQFF.

CDR3 in amino acids: CASSPLLGVGQFF. The CDR3 nucleotides are TGTGCCAGCAGCCCCCTTTTAGGAGTTGGGCAGTTCTTC. V and J are TRBV5-6 and TRBJ2-1; D is undetermined. The length of the CDR3 is 13 residues. V gave up 4 bases and J gave up 12 bases, with 17 bases separating them. Per germline, CDR1 SGHDT and CDR2 YYEEEE. Together with reference TRBV5-6 and TRBJ2-1, the CDR3 gives the full variable domain: DAGVTQSPTHLIKTRGQQVTLRCSPKSGHDTVSWYQQALGQGPQFIFQYYEEEERQRGNFPDRFSGHQFPNYSSELNVNALLLGDSALYLCASSPLLGVGQFFGPGTRLTVL.

J is TRBJ2-3 and V is TRBV10-3; perhaps TRBD2 as D (6 bases). In germline, CDR1 is ENHRY, CDR2 SYGVKD. V was clipped by 3 bases and J by 2 bases, with 12 bases between them. This CDR3 has 15 residues. In DNA, the CDR3 is TGTGCCATCAGTGACGAGCGGGCCCTCACAGATACGCAGTATTTT. Amino acid sequence: CAISDERALTDTQYF.

The V call is TRBV19, the J call TRBJ2-3; a possible D gene is TRBD1 (5 bases). The CDR3 consists of 15 residues. Trimming removed 3 bases at V and 0 bases at J, with 10 bases between. The germline CDR1 and CDR2 sequences are LNHDA and SQIVND (reference sequence). The DNA of the CDR3 is TGTGCCAGTAGTATTCGGACACGTAGCACAGATACGCAGTATTTT. Its protein is CASSIRTRSTDTQYF. The full variable domain, its missing parts supplied by reference TRBV19 and TRBJ2-3, is DGGITQSPKYLFRKEGQNVTLSCEQNLNHDAMYWYRQDPGQGLRLIYYSQIVNDFQKGDIAEGYSVSREKKESFPLTVTSAQKNPTAFYLCASSIRTRSTDTQYFGPGTRLTVL.

The chain is built from TRBV15 and TRBJ2-7; D ambiguous. CDR1 and CDR2 (germline): LNHNV, YYDKDF (reference sequence). Trimming took off 5 bases at V and 7 bases at J, with 21 bases between the two ends. The CDR3 extends over 15 amino acids. CDR3: CATSEAIQGVGEQYF. CDR3 bases: TGTGCCACCAGCGAGGCAATCCAAGGAGTGGGGGAGCAGTACTTC. Looking up the rest from reference TRBV15 and TRBJ2-7 gives the full variable domain: DAMVIQNPRYQVTQFGKPVTLSCSQTLNHNVMYWYQQKSSQAPKLLFHYYDKDFNNEADTPDNFQSRRPNTSFCFLDIRSPGLGDTAMYLCATSEAIQGVGEQYFGPGTRLTVT.

The chain is built from TRBV28 and TRBJ1-1; tentative D call: TRBD1 (5 bases). This CDR3 region has 12 residues. Trimming removed 7 bases at V and 4 bases at J, with 10 bases between. The germline V gene has CDR1 MDHEN and CDR2 SYDVKM. CDR3 in amino acids: CASMRGGTEAFF. The DNA of the CDR3 is TGTGCCAGCATGCGGGGGGGCACTGAAGCTTTCTTT.

The gene calls are TRBV6-5 and TRBJ1-1, with 10 bases fitting TRBD1. Per germline, CDR1 MNHEY and CDR2 SVGAGI. The CDR3 loop spans 15 amino acids. With V trimmed by 6 bases and J by 4 bases, 8 bases remained unmatched. CDR3 residues: CASSPDRGQGTEAFF. The CDR3 DNA follows: TGTGCCAGCAGCCCTGACAGGGGGCAGGGCACTGAAGCTTTCTTT.

The V gene is TRBV27, the J gene TRBJ2-1; TRBD2 might be the D (6 bases). The CDR3 runs to 16 residues. Trimming took 3 bases from V and 8 from J, leaving 20 bases between them. CDR1 MNHEY and CDR2 SMNVEV come from the germline V gene (reference sequence). In nucleotides, the CDR3 is TGTGCCAGCAGTTTTAGCGCGTCGAGCGGGCGCGATGAGCAGTTCTTC. The encoded protein is CASSFSASSGRDEQFF.

The gene calls are TRBV7-9 and TRBJ2-2; D is uncertain. Germline CDR1 reads SEHNR; CDR2 reads FQNEAQ (reference sequence). Deletions cut 7 bases from V and 2 bases from J, with 8 bases between. This CDR3 has 13 amino acids. CDR3 in DNA: TGTGCCAGCAAGGGCAGTAACACCGGGGAGCTGTTTTTT. Amino acids: CASKGSNTGELFF.

The chain recombines TRBV4-1 with TRBJ1-5; D is undetermined. V lost 1 base and J lost 6, with 13 bases in between. CDR1 MGHRA and CDR2 YSYEKL come from the germline V gene. The CDR3 runs to 15 residues. As DNA, the CDR3 is TGCGCCAGCAGCCAAGGGCCGTTTAAGGGTCAGCCCCAGCATTTT. This codes for CASSQGPFKGQPQHF.

This chain connects TRBV10-3 to TRBJ2-5; TRBD2 aligns across 9 bases. The CDR3 has 16 amino acids. J was trimmed by 5 bases and V by 4 bases; bases with no gene match: 11. In germline, CDR1 is ENHRY, CDR2 SYGVKD. CDR3 in amino acids: CAISVVGGRASETQYF. In DNA form, the CDR3 reads TGTGCCATCAGTGTAGTCGGCGGGAGGGCCTCGGAGACCCAGTACTTC.

The V and J genes are TRBV4-3 and TRBJ2-1; D remains ambiguous. V lost 4 bases and J lost 4, with 23 bases in between. Germline lookup yields CDR1 LGHNA and CDR2 YSLEER. The CDR3 covers 18 residues. The CDR3 reads CASSRSAQIAVGYNEQFF. The CDR3 bases are TGCGCCAGCAGCCGTTCGGCCCAGATAGCCGTGGGATACAATGAGCAGTTCTTC.

V usage is TRBV9 and J usage is TRBJ1-2, with 9 bases matching TRBD1. The germline CDR1 and CDR2 sequences are SGDLS and YYNGEE. The V gene end was trimmed by 4 bases and the J gene end by 8 bases; junction bases not matched to a gene: 18. This CDR3 has 17 amino acids. CDR3 sequence (DNA): TGTGCCAGCAGCCCAGGTCAGGACAGGGGATTCCCTCGAGGCTACACCTTC. As protein: CASSPGQDRGFPRGYTF. The full variable domain, completed using reference TRBV9 and TRBJ1-2, is DSGVTQTPKHLITATGQRVTLRCSPRSGDLSVYWYQQSLDQGLQFLIQYYNGEERAKGNILERFSAQQFPDLHSELNLSSLELGDSALYFCASSPGQDRGFPRGYTFGSGTRLTVV.

V usage is TRBV10-1 and J usage is TRBJ1-1, with D unclear. The V gene's germline CDR1 is WNHNN and CDR2 SYGVQD (reference sequence). The CDR3 length is 16 residues. V was shortened by 0 bases and J by 0 bases, with 11 bases between the two germline ends. CDR3 residues: CASSESGSALNTEAFF. In nucleotides, the CDR3 is TGCGCCAGCAGTGAGTCCGGCTCAGCTTTGAACACTGAAGCTTTCTTT.

The chain combines TRBV13 with TRBJ2-2, with D possibly being TRBD1 or TRBD2 (6 bases each). V shed 7 bases and J shed 0 bases, with 18 bases lying between them. Germline V gives CDR1 PRHDT, CDR2 FYEKMQ (reference sequence). The CDR3 is made up of 17 amino acids. The CDR3 DNA is TGTGCCAGCACATCGACTCGGGGGCACACGAACACCGGGGAGCTGTTTTTT. As protein: CASTSTRGHTNTGELFF.

This clone was seen only once. CDR3 protein: CASSLAGVVDTQYF. The CDR3 DNA reads TGTGCCAGCAGCTTAGCCGGAGTGGTAGATACGCAGTATTTT. The chain recombines TRBV11-1 with TRBJ2-3, with D unclear. Germline V gene sequence: CDR1 SGHAT, CDR2 FQDESV (reference sequence). Between the trimmed V and J ends, which lost 0 bases and 5 bases, there was a span of 9 bases. This CDR3 has 14 residues.

V is TRBV2 and J is TRBJ2-1, with a tentative D call TRBD2 (5 bases). The CDR3 extends over 15 amino acids. Germline assignment: CDR1 SNHLY and CDR2 FYNNEI. V shed 1 base and J shed 4 bases, with 11 bases lying between them. CDR3 sequence (DNA): TGTGCCAGCAGTGAAGAGGGAGAGCGATACAATGAGCAGTTCTTC. Translation gives CASSEEGERYNEQFF.

The genes are TRBV4-2 and TRBJ2-7; weak D call: TRBD2 (6 bases). CDR3 length: 17 amino acids. V lost 0 bases, J lost 0 bases, and 15 bases lay in between. Germline V gene sequence: CDR1 LGHNA, CDR2 YNFKEQ. The CDR3 DNA follows: TGTGCCAGCAGCCAAGATGGGAGCGGGCGGATCTCCTACGAGCAGTACTTC. As protein: CASSQDGSGRISYEQYF.

The V call is TRBV4-1, the J call TRBJ2-5; 8 nucleotides line up with TRBD2. Germline V gene lookup returns CDR1 MGHRA and CDR2 YSYEKL. With 1 base clipped from V and 4 bases from J, the junction kept 8 bases outside the gene matches. The CDR3 runs 16 residues. CDR3 in amino acids: CASSQVSLAGGETQYF. As DNA, the CDR3 is TGCGCCAGCAGCCAAGTGAGTCTAGCGGGTGGAGAGACCCAGTACTTC.

This clone showed up just a few times. The CDR3: CAWSPSNQPQHF. CDR3 sequence (DNA): TGTGCCTGGAGTCCCTCAAATCAGCCCCAGCATTTT. This rearrangement joins TRBV30 to TRBJ1-5; unclear D gene. Germline-derived CDR1 and CDR2 are GTSNPN and SVGIG (reference sequence). The CDR3 is 12 residues long. Trimming stripped 2 bases from V and 4 bases from J, with 6 bases between.

J is TRBJ2-1 and V is TRBV28; weak D call: TRBD2 (6 bases). V was clipped by 2 bases and J by 0 bases, with 17 bases between them. The germline V gene has CDR1 MDHEN and CDR2 SYDVKM. This CDR3 spans 18 amino acids. The chain's CDR3 is CASSLPRAGPSSYNEQFF. The DNA for the CDR3 is TGTGCCAGCAGTTTACCACGGGCGGGGCCGAGCTCCTACAATGAGCAGTTCTTC.

This chain connects TRBV7-9 to TRBJ2-2; 8 bases are shared with TRBD1. J was trimmed by 3 bases and V by 5 bases; bases with no gene match: 5. Germline loops: CDR1 SEHNR, CDR2 FQNEAQ (reference sequence). The CDR3 consists of 15 residues. In DNA form, the CDR3 reads TGTGCCAGCAGCCCAGGGGGCCCCCACACCGGGGAGCTGTTTTTT. Translation: CASSPGGPHTGELFF.

This clone was counted a single time. Other nucleotide sequences from this sample produce the same CDR3. The gene calls are TRBV27 and TRBJ1-5; D perhaps matches TRBD1 (5 bases). The germline V gene has CDR1 MNHEY and CDR2 SMNVEV (reference sequence). Trimming stripped 5 bases from V and 2 bases from J, with 10 bases between. The CDR3 runs to 14 residues. The CDR3 DNA reads as TGTGCCAGCAGTCCGGGGGTAGGCAATCAGCCCCAGCATTTT. Translating it yields CASSPGVGNQPQHF.